These T cell receptor beta chains were read from a single sample in a study of cytomegalovirus exposure and HLA in healthy donors. Profiling relied on immunoSEQ multiplex PCR, and the TCRdb table lists in-frame clones only, not all of them. The sample records roughly 120,000 clones, about four fifths being singletons. Sequencing input: PBMCs. These receptors came from a woman aged 55-69 years in good health and CMV-seropositive. Both conserved end residues are part of each CDR3. A D gene is named only where the DNA matches it firmly. Part of the rows lack a size; the others show once, few, many or a class for expanded clones.

size,D,J,V,CDR3,DNA
NA,NA,TRBJ2-1,TRBV7-2,CASSTGLSGDEQFF,TGTGCCAGCAGTACGGGTCTTTCGGGGGATGAGCAGTTCTTC
NA,NA,TRBJ2-7,TRBV7-2,CASSQWGGTPSYEQYF,TGTGCCAGCAGCCAGTGGGGGGGGACACCCTCCTACGAGCAGTACTTC
NA,NA,TRBJ2-3,TRBV13,CASSLDRGTDTQYF,TGTGCCAGCAGCTTAGACAGGGGCACAGATACGCAGTATTTT
once,NA,TRBJ2-5,TRBV5-1,CASSSQETQYF,TGCGCCAGCAGCTCACAAGAGACCCAGTACTTC
NA,NA,TRBJ1-3,TRBV21-1,CASSKGWGVSGNTIYF,TGTGCCAGCAGCAAAGGGTGGGGGGTTTCTGGAAACACCATATATTTT
NA,NA,TRBJ2-6,TRBV18,CASSTPTRSGANGLTF,TGTGCCAGCTCAACGCCGACCCGCTCTGGGGCCAACGGCCTGACTTTC
NA,TRBD1,TRBJ1-3,TRBV6-5,CASSGTVGNTIYF,TGTGCCAGCAGCGGGACAGTTGGAAACACCATATATTTT
NA,TRBD2,TRBJ2-6,TRBV19,CASSKGLAGGLSGANVLTF,TGTGCCAGTAGTAAGGGACTAGCGGGGGGCCTCTCTGGGGCCAACGTCCTGACTTTC
NA,NA,TRBJ2-7,TRBV27,CASRLSTVGEQYF,TGTGCCAGCAGACTCTCGACAGTAGGCGAGCAGTACTTC
NA,TRBD1,TRBJ2-3,TRBV27,CASRQTGGPDTQYF,TGTGCCAGCAGACAAACAGGGGGCCCAGATACGCAGTATTTT
NA,NA,TRBJ1-2,TRBV4-1,CASSQEHGANYGYTF,TGCGCCAGCAGCCAAGAGCATGGGGCAAACTATGGCTACACCTTC
NA,NA,TRBJ2-1,TRBV6-6,CASRAVRSYNEQFF,TGTGCCAGCAGAGCGGTCCGCTCCTACAATGAGCAGTTCTTC
NA,NA,TRBJ1-2,TRBV19,CASSLGPRDTNYGYTF,TGTGCCAGTAGTCTAGGTCCCCGGGACACTAACTATGGCTACACCTTC
few,NA,TRBJ1-6,TRBV7-2,CASSFSLNSPLHF,TGTGCCAGCAGCTTTTCACTTAATTCACCCCTCCACTTT
NA,TRBD1,TRBJ2-7,TRBV29-1,CSVDLGTGDTYEQYF,TGCAGCGTTGACTTGGGGACAGGGGATACCTACGAGCAGTACTTC
NA,TRBD1,TRBJ2-7,TRBV7-9,CASSLVRGLDRDSYEQYF,TGTGCCAGCAGCTTAGTCAGGGGATTGGACAGGGACTCCTACGAGCAGTACTTC
NA,TRBD2,TRBJ2-7,TRBV7-2,CASSLMSGGSPYEQYF,TGTGCCAGCAGCTTAATGTCCGGGGGGAGTCCCTACGAGCAGTACTTC
NA,TRBD1,TRBJ2-5,TRBV5-8,CASALGLNGQGAGETQYF,TGTGCCAGCGCGCTCGGATTAAACGGGCAGGGGGCGGGAGAGACCCAGTACTTC
NA,TRBD1,TRBJ1-1,TRBV6-5,CASSSWTGNTEAFF,TGTGCCAGCAGTTCTTGGACAGGGAACACTGAAGCTTTCTTT
once,NA,TRBJ2-4,TRBV4-2,CASSPGERVTKNIQYF,TGTGCCAGCAGCCCGGGAGAAAGGGTTACCAAAAACATTCAGTACTTC
NA,TRBD1,TRBJ1-4,TRBV7-9,CASSLGQGAHEKLFF,TGTGCCAGCAGCTTAGGACAGGGGGCTCATGAAAAACTGTTTTTT
NA,TRBD1,TRBJ1-3,TRBV5-1,CASSPGPRQGLSGNTIYF,TGCGCCAGCAGCCCCGGGCCACGACAGGGCCTCTCTGGAAACACCATATATTTT
NA,TRBD2,TRBJ2-1,TRBV9,CASSVQAGGYNEQFF,TGTGCCAGCAGCGTTCAAGCGGGGGGATACAATGAGCAGTTCTTC
NA,TRBD2,TRBJ2-1,TRBV6-6,CASSRGLAAINEQFF,TGTGCCAGCAGCCGCGGACTAGCGGCAATCAATGAGCAGTTCTTC
NA,NA,TRBJ1-4,TRBV21-1,CASSTLQRGSEKLFF,TGTGCCAGCAGCACCCTCCAGCGGGGATCTGAAAAACTGTTTTTT
NA,TRBD2,TRBJ2-1,TRBV11-3,CASSLDRLTSGSNNEQFF,TGTGCCAGCAGCTTAGATCGGTTGACTAGCGGGAGCAACAATGAGCAGTTCTTC
NA,NA,TRBJ2-7,TRBV7-9,CASSRGVNAPYEQYF,TGTGCCAGCAGCCGAGGTGTGAACGCGCCTTACGAGCAGTACTTC
once,NA,TRBJ1-2,TRBV2,CASTTTQGFFGYTF,TGTGCCAGCACCACTACACAGGGCTTCTTCGGCTACACCTTC
NA,TRBD1,TRBJ2-2,TRBV29-1,CSVDRGGTGELFF,TGCAGCGTGGACAGGGGCGGCACCGGGGAGCTGTTTTTT
NA,NA,TRBJ1-5,TRBV19,CASSIESHQPQHF,TGTGCCAGTAGTATAGAATCTCATCAGCCCCAGCATTTT
NA,TRBD1,TRBJ1-2,TRBV7-6,CASSPDRAGYTF,TGTGCCAGCAGCCCCGACAGGGCTGGCTACACCTTC
NA,NA,TRBJ2-5,TRBV6-5,CATRHMAEETQYF,TGTGCCACCCGCCATATGGCCGAAGAGACCCAGTACTTC
NA,TRBD2,TRBJ2-2,TRBV7-6,CASRGGGLGTGELFF,TGTGCCAGCAGGGGAGGGGGACTAGGGACCGGGGAGCTGTTTTTT
NA,TRBD1,TRBJ1-3,TRBV25-1,CASSDLTGAGNTIYF,TGTGCCAGCAGTGACCTGACAGGGGCTGGAAACACCATATATTTT
NA,TRBD1,TRBJ1-2,TRBV6-5,CASSSPTGHTF,TGTGCCAGCAGTTCCCCGACAGGGCACACCTTC
NA,NA,TRBJ1-6,TRBV10-3,CAILTQVSYNSPLHF,TGTGCCATCTTAACGCAGGTCTCCTATAATTCACCCCTCCACTTT
NA,NA,TRBJ2-4,TRBV5-1,CASSRGAGSNIQYF,TGCGCCAGCAGCCGAGGGGCGGGGTCCAACATTCAGTACTTC
once,NA,TRBJ1-1,TRBV7-8,CASSPQRDTEAFF,TGTGCCAGCAGCCCTCAACGGGACACTGAAGCTTTCTTT
NA,TRBD1,TRBJ2-2,TRBV18,CASSPGQQNTGELFF,TGTGCCAGCTCACCGGGACAGCAGAACACCGGGGAGCTGTTTTTT
NA,TRBD1,TRBJ2-2,TRBV27,CASSSRDRDTGELFF,TGTGCCAGCAGTTCCCGGGACAGGGATACCGGGGAGCTGTTTTTT
NA,TRBD2,TRBJ2-3,TRBV6-6,CASSTAAGGQSQYF,TGTGCCAGCAGTACTGCAGCGGGGGGGCAGTCGCAGTATTTT
NA,TRBD1,TRBJ1-1,TRBV11-3,CASSSTGGSEAFF,TGTGCCAGCAGCTCTACAGGGGGCTCTGAAGCTTTCTTT
NA,NA,TRBJ2-7,TRBV5-1,CASTFGGAAYEQYF,TGCGCCAGCACCTTTGGGGGGGCAGCCTACGAGCAGTACTTC
NA,TRBD1,TRBJ1-5,TRBV2,CASTLGDRGGQPQHF,TGTGCCAGCACCTTGGGGGACAGGGGGGGACAGCCCCAGCATTTT
NA,NA,TRBJ1-6,TRBV28,CASREHRYNSPLHF,TGTGCCAGCAGAGAACACAGATATAATTCACCCCTCCACTTT
NA,NA,TRBJ1-2,TRBV30,CAWRDTNYGYTF,TGTGCCTGGAGGGACACTAACTATGGCTACACCTTC
once,TRBD2,TRBJ2-7,TRBV6-1,CASSVRGLAYEQYF,TGTGCCAGCAGTGTACGGGGACTAGCCTACGAGCAGTACTTC
NA,TRBD1,TRBJ1-6,TRBV7-9,CASSSKTGGNSPLHF,TGTGCCAGCAGCTCCAAGACAGGGGGCAATTCACCCCTCCACTTT
few,TRBD2,TRBJ2-2,TRBV19,CASIDSGGFNTGELFF,TGTGCCAGTATAGATAGCGGGGGGTTTAACACCGGGGAGCTGTTTTTT
NA,NA,TRBJ2-3,TRBV11-2,CASSSPMKGFEDTQYF,TGTGCCAGCAGCTCCCCCATGAAGGGGTTCGAAGATACGCAGTATTTT
NA,TRBD1,TRBJ2-1,TRBV2,CASRTGTGPYNEQFF,TGTGCCAGCAGGACCGGGACAGGGCCCTACAATGAGCAGTTCTTC
NA,TRBD1,TRBJ1-6,TRBV7-2,CASSPGQTVSPLHF,TGTGCCAGCAGCCCGGGACAGACTGTTTCACCCCTCCACTTT
NA,TRBD2,TRBJ2-7,TRBV7-2,CASSLVLAGPYEQYF,TGTGCCAGCAGCTTAGTACTAGCGGGGCCCTACGAGCAGTACTTC
few,TRBD2,TRBJ2-3,TRBV5-1,CASSLGTSVTDTQYF,TGCGCCAGCAGCTTGGGGACTAGCGTAACAGATACGCAGTATTTT
NA,TRBD1,TRBJ1-2,TRBV5-1,CASSLEPGGINYGYTF,TGCGCCAGCAGCTTGGAACCAGGGGGCATTAACTATGGCTACACCTTC
NA,NA,TRBJ2-5,TRBV20-1,CSARDERTQYF,TGCAGTGCTAGAGATGAGAGGACCCAGTACTTC
few,TRBD1,TRBJ2-7,TRBV2,CASSELITTGGPYEQYF,TGTGCCAGCAGTGAACTGATAACGACAGGGGGACCCTACGAGCAGTACTTC
NA,TRBD2,TRBJ2-3,TRBV2,CASSELSGGDTDTQYF,TGTGCCAGCAGTGAATTGAGCGGGGGCGACACAGATACGCAGTATTTT
NA,NA,TRBJ1-1,TRBV9,CASSVAPGVMNTEAFF,TGTGCCAGCAGCGTAGCCCCAGGGGTTATGAACACTGAAGCTTTCTTT
NA,TRBD1,TRBJ2-3,TRBV9,CASSQGQGGTDTQYF,TGTGCCAGCAGCCAGGGACAGGGTGGAACAGATACGCAGTATTTT